This entry concerns a single T cell receptor beta chain. This receptor's antigen is unknown. No base quality values were provided; no much bigger clone lies one nucleotide off. Whole blood was collected in K2EDTA tubes by collaborating institutions according to the institutions' own protocols. Collaborator samples were shipped for TCRbeta analysis as frozen whole blood, isolated PBMCs, or DNA extracted from either sample type. The immunoSEQ Assay, a bias-controlled multiplex PCR, was used to amplify TCRbeta CDR3 regions from genomic DNA. The source study handled its data this way. The number of nucleated cells in each sample was estimated by amplification of reference gene primers within the assay. To quantify the absolute abundance of each unique TCRbeta CDR3 rearrangement, sequence reads were collapsed and filtered. For each sample, productive Simpson clonality was calculated as the square root of Simpson's diversity index over productive rearrangements. TCRdb's version of the immuneACCESS table is confined to in-frame rearrangements and falls short of the full clone set. An unresolved V gene accounts for under half of the shortfall where checked; the remainder is of unknown origin. V and J calls and clone size are as listed in that table; D and trimming were resolved from the DNA. In this sample the table shows over 100,000 clones, 75% to 90% of which occur a single time. The top ten constitute around 1.1% of the sample.

Taken from the germline V gene (reference sequence), the CDR1 and CDR2 loops are LGHDT and YNNKEL. The CDR3 holds 18 amino acids from the cysteine to the phenylalanine. The DNA shown is the 54-base CDR3, in frame from base 1. V is cut by 0 bases and J by 2 bases, and the space between the germline ends is 20 bases. This sample was included in a study of blood T cell repertoires in COVID-19 (TCRdb year 2020). As for the study more broadly: The collaborator samples originated in the United States, Italy and Spain and spanned the acute and convalescent phases of COVID-19. Samples were obtained from the ongoing ImmuneRACE study (first 160 participants) and from roughly 1,300 subjects provided by 6 global collaborators. The repertoires were made available in a free public database intended to serve as a resource for research on the immune response to SARS-CoV-2. The material from the prospective study consisted of cDNA or gDNA derived from T cells, B-cell-depleted T cells, or PBMCs. Sample metadata almost always included a de-identified subject ID, COVID-19 status, age in years and sex. Where available, HLA class I and class II types were obtained from metadata supplied by the sample provider rather than from assay-based typing. Subjects who had been exposed to COVID-19, were actively infected with it, or had recovered from it provided the deeply sampled blood TCRbeta repertoires that made up the dataset.

Summary of the overall study and its limitations: The quantity of clinical and demographic metadata differed by source and by participant and was supplied without curation.

The sequencing input was peripheral blood. The chain is assembled from TRBV3-1 (or the pseudogene TRBV3-2) and TRBJ2-7; a weak D assignment points to TRBD2 (7 bases agree). This sequence originates from a human donor in a cohort sampled during active COVID-19. The bases read TGTGCCAGCAGCCAAGACCCCGGGGGGCTAGCGGACACCTACGAGCAGTACTTC. Its product reads: CASSQDPGGLADTYEQYF.